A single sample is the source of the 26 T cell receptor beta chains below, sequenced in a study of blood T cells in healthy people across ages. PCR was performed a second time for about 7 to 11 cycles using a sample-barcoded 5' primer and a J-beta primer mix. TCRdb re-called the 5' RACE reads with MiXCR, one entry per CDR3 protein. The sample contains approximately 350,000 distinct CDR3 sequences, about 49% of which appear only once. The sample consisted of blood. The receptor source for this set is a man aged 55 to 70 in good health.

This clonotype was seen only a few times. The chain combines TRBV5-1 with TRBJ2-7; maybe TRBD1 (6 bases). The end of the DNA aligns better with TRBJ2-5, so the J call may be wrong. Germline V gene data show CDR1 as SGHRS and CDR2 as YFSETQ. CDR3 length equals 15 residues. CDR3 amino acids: CASSSRDNKQETQYF. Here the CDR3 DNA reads TGCGCCAGCAGCTCCCGGGACAACAAACAGGAGACCCAGTACTTC.

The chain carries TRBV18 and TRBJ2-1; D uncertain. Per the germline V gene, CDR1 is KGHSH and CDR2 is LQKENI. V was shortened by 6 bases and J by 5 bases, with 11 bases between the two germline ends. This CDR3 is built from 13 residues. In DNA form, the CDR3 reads TGTGCCAGCTCCTTTGGAGTGGACAATGAGCAGTTCTTC. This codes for CASSFGVDNEQFF.

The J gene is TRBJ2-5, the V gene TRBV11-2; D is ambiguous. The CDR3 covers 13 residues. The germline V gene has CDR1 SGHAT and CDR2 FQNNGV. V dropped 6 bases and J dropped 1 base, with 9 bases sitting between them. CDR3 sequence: CASRDGPQETQYF. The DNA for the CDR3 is TGTGCCAGCAGGGACGGTCCCCAAGAGACCCAGTACTTC.

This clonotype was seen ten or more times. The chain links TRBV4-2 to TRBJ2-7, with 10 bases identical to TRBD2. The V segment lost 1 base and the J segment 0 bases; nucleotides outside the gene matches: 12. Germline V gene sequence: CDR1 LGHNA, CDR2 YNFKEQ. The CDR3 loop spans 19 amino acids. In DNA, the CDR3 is TGTGCCAGCAGCCAAGGTCGGACGGTGGGACTAGCGAACTCCTACGAGCAGTACTTC. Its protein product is CASSQGRTVGLANSYEQYF.

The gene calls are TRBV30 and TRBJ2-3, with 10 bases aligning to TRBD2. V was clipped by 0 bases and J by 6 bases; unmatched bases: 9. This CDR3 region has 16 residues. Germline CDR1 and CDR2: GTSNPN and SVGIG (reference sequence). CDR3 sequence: CAWSVQASGSWDTQYF. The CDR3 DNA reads TGTGCCTGGAGTGTACAGGCTAGCGGGAGTTGGGATACGCAGTATTTT.

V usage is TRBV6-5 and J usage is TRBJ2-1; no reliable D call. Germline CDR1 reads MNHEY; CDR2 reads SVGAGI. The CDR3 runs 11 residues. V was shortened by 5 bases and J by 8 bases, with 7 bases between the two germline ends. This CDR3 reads CASSHSYEQFF. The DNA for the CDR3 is TGTGCCAGCAGTCACAGCTATGAGCAGTTCTTC.

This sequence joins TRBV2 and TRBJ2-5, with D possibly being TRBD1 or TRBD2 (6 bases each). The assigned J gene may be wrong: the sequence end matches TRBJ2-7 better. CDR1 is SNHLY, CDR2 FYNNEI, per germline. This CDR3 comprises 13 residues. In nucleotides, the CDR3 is TGTGCCAGCAGCGGTGTGGGGGGCCACGAGCAGTACTTC. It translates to CASSGVGGHEQYF.

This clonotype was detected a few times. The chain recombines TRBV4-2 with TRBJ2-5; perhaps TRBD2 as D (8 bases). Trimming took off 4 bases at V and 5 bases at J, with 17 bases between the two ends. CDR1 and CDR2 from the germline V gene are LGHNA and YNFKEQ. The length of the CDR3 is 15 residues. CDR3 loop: CASSPGGTSGETQYF. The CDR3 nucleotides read TGTGCCAGCAGCCCAGGGGGTACTAGCGGCGAGACCCAGTACTTC.

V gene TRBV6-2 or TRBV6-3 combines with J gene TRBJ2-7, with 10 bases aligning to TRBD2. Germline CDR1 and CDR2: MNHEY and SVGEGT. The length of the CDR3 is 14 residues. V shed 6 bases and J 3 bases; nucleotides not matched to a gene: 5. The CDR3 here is CASSDGLADYEQYF. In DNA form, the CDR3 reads TGTGCCAGCAGCGACGGACTAGCGGACTACGAGCAGTACTTC.

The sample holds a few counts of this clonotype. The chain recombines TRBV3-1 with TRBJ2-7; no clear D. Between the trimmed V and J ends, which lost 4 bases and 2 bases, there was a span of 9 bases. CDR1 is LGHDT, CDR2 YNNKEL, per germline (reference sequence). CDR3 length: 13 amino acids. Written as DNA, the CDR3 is TGTGCCAGCAGCCTACGGCAGGCCTACGAGCAGTACTTC. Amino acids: CASSLRQAYEQYF.

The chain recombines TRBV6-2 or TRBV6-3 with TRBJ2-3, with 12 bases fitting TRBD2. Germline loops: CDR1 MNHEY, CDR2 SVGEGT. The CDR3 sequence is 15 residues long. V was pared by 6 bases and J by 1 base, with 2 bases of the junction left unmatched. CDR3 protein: CASRLAGGGTDTQYF. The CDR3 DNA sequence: TGTGCCAGCAGACTAGCGGGAGGAGGCACAGATACGCAGTATTTT.

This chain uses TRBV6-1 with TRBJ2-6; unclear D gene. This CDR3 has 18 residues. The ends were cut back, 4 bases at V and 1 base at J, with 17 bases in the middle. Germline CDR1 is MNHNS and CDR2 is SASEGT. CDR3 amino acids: CASSADRRTVSGANVLTF. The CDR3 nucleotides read TGTGCCAGCAGTGCAGATAGACGGACGGTTTCTGGGGCCAACGTCCTGACTTTC.

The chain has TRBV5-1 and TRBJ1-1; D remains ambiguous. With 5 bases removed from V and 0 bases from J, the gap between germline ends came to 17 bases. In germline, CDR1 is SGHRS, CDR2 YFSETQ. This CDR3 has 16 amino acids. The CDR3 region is CASSTSEASMNTEAFF. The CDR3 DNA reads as TGCGCCAGCAGTACCAGTGAGGCCAGCATGAACACTGAAGCTTTCTTT.

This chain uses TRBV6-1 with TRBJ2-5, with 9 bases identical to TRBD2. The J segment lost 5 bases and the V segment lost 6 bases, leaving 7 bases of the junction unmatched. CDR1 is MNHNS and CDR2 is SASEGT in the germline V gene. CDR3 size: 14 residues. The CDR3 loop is CASRPRGGRETQYF. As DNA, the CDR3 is TGTGCCAGCAGACCGCGGGGGGGCCGTGAGACCCAGTACTTC.

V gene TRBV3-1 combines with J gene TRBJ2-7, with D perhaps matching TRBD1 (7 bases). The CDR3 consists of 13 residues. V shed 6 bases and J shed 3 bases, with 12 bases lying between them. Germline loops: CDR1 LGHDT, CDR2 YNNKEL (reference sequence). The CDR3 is CASSPRGDYEQYF. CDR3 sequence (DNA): TGTGCCAGCAGTCCCAGGGGGGACTACGAGCAGTACTTC.

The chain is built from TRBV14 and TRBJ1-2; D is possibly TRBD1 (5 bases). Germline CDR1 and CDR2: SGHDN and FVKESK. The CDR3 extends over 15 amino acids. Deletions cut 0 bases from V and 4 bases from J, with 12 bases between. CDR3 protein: CASSQDRKGVYGYTF. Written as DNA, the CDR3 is TGTGCCAGCAGCCAAGATCGGAAAGGGGTCTATGGCTACACCTTC.

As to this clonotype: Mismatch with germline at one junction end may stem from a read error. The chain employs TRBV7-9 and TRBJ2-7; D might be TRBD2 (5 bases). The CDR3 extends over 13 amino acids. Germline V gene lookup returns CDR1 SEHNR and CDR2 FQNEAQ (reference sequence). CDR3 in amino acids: CVSSPTSSYEQYF. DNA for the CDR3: TGTGTCAGCAGCCCAACTAGCTCCTACGAGCAGTACTTC.

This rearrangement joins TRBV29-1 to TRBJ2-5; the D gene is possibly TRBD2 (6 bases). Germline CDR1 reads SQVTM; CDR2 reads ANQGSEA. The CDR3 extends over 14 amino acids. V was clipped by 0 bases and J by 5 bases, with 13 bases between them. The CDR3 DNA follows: TGCAGCGTTGAAGAGGGGCGGGGCGGCGAGACCCAGTACTTC. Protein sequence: CSVEEGRGGETQYF.

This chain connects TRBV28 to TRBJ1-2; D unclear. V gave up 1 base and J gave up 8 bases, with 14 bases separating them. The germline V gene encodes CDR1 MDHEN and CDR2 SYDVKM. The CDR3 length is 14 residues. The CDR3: CASSLLGGQYGYTF. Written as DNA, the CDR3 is TGTGCCAGCAGTTTATTAGGAGGTCAGTACGGCTACACCTTC.

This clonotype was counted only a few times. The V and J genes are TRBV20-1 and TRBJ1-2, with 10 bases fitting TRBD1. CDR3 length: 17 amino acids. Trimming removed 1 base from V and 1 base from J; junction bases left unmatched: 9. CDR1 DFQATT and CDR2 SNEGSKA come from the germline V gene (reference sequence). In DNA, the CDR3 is TGCAGTGCTAGAGGAGGGGGACAGGGGTCGGGTAACTATGGCTACACCTTC. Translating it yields CSARGGGQGSGNYGYTF.

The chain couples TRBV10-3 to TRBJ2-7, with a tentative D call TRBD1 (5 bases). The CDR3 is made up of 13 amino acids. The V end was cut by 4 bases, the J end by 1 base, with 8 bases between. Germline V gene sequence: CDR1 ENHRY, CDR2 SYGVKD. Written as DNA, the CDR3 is TGTGCCATCAGTGGGGCAGGGTCCTACGAGCAGTACTTC. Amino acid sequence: CAISGAGSYEQYF.

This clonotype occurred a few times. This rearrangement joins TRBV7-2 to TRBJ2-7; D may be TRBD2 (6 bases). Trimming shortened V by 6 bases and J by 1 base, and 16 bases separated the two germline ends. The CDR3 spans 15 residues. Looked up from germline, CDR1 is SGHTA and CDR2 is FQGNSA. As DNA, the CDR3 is TGTGCCAGCAGGGCCGGCAGGGCGGGATCCTACGAGCAGTACTTC. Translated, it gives CASRAGRAGSYEQYF.

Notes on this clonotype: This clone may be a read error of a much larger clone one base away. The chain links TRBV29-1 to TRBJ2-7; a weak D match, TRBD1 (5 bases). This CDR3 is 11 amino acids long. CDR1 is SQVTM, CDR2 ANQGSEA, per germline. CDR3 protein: CSVDIAYKQYF. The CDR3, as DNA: TGCAGCGTGGACATAGCCTACAAGCAGTACTTC.

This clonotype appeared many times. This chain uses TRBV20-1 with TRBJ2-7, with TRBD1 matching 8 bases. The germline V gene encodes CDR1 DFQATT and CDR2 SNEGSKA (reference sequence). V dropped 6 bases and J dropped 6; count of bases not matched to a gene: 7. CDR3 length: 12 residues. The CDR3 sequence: CSAAGTGSEQYF. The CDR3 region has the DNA TGCAGTGCCGCCGGGACAGGAAGCGAGCAGTACTTC.

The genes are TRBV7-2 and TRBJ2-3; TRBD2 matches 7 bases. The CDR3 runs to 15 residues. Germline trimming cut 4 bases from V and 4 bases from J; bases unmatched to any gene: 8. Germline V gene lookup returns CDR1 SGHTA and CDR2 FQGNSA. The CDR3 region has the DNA TGTGCCAGCAGCTGGGGAGGGTCTAGGGCAGATACGCAGTATTTT. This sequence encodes CASSWGGSRADTQYF.

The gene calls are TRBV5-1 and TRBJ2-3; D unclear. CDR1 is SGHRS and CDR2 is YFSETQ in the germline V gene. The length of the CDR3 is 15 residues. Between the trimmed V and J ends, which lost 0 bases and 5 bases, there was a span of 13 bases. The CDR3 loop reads CASSLASGVKDTQYF. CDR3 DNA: TGCGCCAGCAGCTTGGCTTCTGGGGTCAAAGATACGCAGTATTTT.